This T cell receptor beta chain was profiled in a study of beta chain features in type 1 diabetes. Comment on this clone: Its antigen remains unidentified.

Regarding the study as a whole: Among all four CD4+ subsets, Type 1 diabetes patients had TCRB CDR3s that were moderately but significantly shorter. In the patient group, naive, central memory and Treg TCRB repertoires seemed more alike than in the healthy donor group. cDNA-based sequencing might over-represent cells highly expressing TCR.

V gave up 7 bases and J gave up 4 bases, with 17 bases separating them. Germline loops: CDR1 SQVTM, CDR2 ANQGSEA. CDR3 length: 14 amino acids. Isolated RNA was reverse transcribed in full, so expressed TCRB transcripts were sequenced. Samples of naive, central memory and regulatory T cells yielded a mean of about 3.8 million reads. Only in-frame clones appear in the TCRdb table, and some are missing; sequencing was by immunoSEQ multiplex PCR. The sample includes about 260,000 clones, more than 65% seen only once; the top ten take around 0.05%. Sequenced input: naive CD4+ T cells from blood. This sequence joins TRBV29-1 and TRBJ2-1, with D possibly being TRBD2 (6 bases). This TCR was sampled from a man aged 30 to 39 in good health. The CDR3 DNA sequence: TGCAGCGCCAAGGGCGGGGATACTTACAATGAGCAGTTCTTC. Translated, it gives CSAKGGDTYNEQFF.